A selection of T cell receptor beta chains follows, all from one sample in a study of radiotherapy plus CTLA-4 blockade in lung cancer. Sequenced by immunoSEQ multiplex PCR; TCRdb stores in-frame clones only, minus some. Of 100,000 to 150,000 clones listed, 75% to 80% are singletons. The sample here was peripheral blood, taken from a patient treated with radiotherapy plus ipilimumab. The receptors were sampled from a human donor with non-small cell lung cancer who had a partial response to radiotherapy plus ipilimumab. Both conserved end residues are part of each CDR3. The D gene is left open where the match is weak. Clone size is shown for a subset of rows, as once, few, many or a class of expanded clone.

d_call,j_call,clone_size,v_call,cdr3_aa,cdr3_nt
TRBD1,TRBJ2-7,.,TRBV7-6,CASSPSGQGVYEQYF,TGTGCCAGCAGCCCCTCGGGACAGGGGGTGTACGAGCAGTACTTC
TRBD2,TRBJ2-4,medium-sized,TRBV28,CASSLSSGAVAKNIQYF,TGTGCCAGCAGCTTGAGTAGCGGGGCGGTAGCCAAAAACATTCAGTACTTC
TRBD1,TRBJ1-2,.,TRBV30,CAWSVHRRDRVGPTF,TGTGCCTGGAGTGTACACAGGAGGGACAGGGTGGGCCCAACCTTC
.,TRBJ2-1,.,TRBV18,CASSPPGSGGEQFF,TGTGCCAGCTCACCACCTGGTAGCGGTGGCGAGCAGTTCTTC
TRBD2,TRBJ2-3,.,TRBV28,CASSLTSGQDTQYF,TGTGCCAGCAGTTTAACTAGCGGTCAAGATACGCAGTATTTT
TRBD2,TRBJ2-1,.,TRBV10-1,CASSETAGGPFNEQFF,TGCGCCAGCAGTGAGACGGCGGGAGGGCCTTTCAATGAGCAGTTCTTC
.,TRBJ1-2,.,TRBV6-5,CASSERGIYGYTF,TGTGCCAGCAGTGAACGAGGAATCTATGGCTACACCTTC
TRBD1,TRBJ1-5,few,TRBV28,CASAPSQGVTSNQPQHF,TGTGCCAGCGCACCTTCTCAGGGGGTTACTAGCAATCAGCCCCAGCATTTT
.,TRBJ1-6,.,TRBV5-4,CASSPINSPLHF,TGTGCCAGCAGCCCTATAAATTCACCCCTCCACTTT
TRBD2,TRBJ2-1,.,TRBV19,CASEGLAGAFNEQFF,TGTGCCAGCGAGGGACTAGCGGGAGCATTTAATGAGCAGTTCTTC
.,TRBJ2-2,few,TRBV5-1,CASSLDTANTGELFF,TGCGCCAGCAGCTTGGATACGGCGAACACCGGGGAGCTGTTTTTT
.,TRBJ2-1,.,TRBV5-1,CASKHRGLAYNEQFF,TGCGCCAGTAAACACAGGGGACTCGCCTACAATGAGCAGTTCTTC
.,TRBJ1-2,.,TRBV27,CASSWGDSRGYTF,TGTGCCAGCAGTTGGGGAGATTCGAGGGGCTACACCTTC
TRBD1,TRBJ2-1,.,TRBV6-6,CASSRQGSSYNEQFF,TGTGCCAGCAGCCGACAGGGGAGCTCCTACAATGAGCAGTTCTTC
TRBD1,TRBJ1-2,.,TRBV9,CASSPRQGDSYGYTF,TGTGCCAGCAGCCCGCGACAGGGAGATAGCTATGGCTACACCTTC
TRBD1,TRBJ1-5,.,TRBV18,CASSLGTGAINQPQHF,TGTGCCAGCTCATTAGGGACAGGGGCGATCAATCAGCCCCAGCATTTT
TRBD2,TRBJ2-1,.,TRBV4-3,CASSQDTGTSGYNEQFF,TGCGCCAGCAGCCAAGACACGGGGACTAGCGGTTACAATGAGCAGTTCTTC
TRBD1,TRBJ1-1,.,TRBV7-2,CASSVRHRGVNTEAFF,TGTGCCAGCAGCGTAAGACACAGGGGGGTGAACACTGAAGCTTTCTTT
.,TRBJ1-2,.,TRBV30,CAWIGGGNYGYTF,TGTGCCTGGATAGGAGGAGGAAACTATGGCTACACCTTC
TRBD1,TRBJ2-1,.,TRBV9,CASSSTGDPYNEQFF,TGTGCCAGCAGCTCGACAGGGGACCCTTACAATGAGCAGTTCTTC
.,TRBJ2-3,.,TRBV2,CARGTSSTDTQYF,TGTGCCAGGGGGACTTCTAGCACAGATACGCAGTATTTT
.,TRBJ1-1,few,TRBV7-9,CASSLAMMSNTEAFF,TGTGCCAGCAGCTTAGCGATGATGAGCAACACTGAAGCTTTCTTT
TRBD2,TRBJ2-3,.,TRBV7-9,CASVRAGVTDTQYF,TGTGCCAGCGTCCGGGCGGGGGTCACAGATACGCAGTATTTT
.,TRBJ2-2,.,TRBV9,CASRVTGTNTGELFF,TGTGCCAGCAGGGTCACAGGAACCAACACCGGGGAGCTGTTTTTT
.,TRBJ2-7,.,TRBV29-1,CSVWVRGGYEQYF,TGCAGCGTCTGGGTGAGGGGGGGATACGAGCAGTACTTC
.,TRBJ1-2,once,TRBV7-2,CASSREGSDYGYTF,TGTGCCAGCAGCCGCGAGGGAAGCGACTATGGCTACACCTTC
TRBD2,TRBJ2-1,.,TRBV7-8,CASSSGLAGVRYGSSYNEQFF,TGTGCCAGCAGCTCGGGACTAGCGGGAGTGCGGTATGGGAGCTCCTACAATGAGCAGTTCTTC
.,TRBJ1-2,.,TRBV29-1,CSVGLAGNHFF,TGCAGCGTTGGACTCGCAGGGAATCACTTCTTC
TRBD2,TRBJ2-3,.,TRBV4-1,CASSQFGTSGSVDTQYF,TGCGCCAGCAGCCAATTTGGGACTAGCGGGAGTGTAGATACGCAGTATTTT
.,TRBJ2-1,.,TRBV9,CASSVVVGGEQFF,TGTGCCAGCAGCGTAGTAGTAGGGGGTGAGCAGTTCTTC
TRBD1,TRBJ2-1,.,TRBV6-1,CASSSLGQGYNEQFF,TGTGCCAGCAGTTCCCTGGGACAGGGCTACAATGAGCAGTTCTTC
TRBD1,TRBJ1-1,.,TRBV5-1,CASSYGQGSPNTEAFF,TGCGCCAGCAGCTACGGACAGGGGAGCCCGAACACTGAAGCTTTCTTT
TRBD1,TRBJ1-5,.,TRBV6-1,CASANGQGFQPQHF,TGTGCCAGCGCGAATGGACAGGGATTTCAGCCCCAGCATTTT
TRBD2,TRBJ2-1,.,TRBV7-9,CASRRAGAVDEQFF,TGTGCCAGCAGACGAGCGGGAGCTGTCGATGAGCAGTTCTTC
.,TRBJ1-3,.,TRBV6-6,CASSYLDTSLGNTIYF,TGTGCCAGCAGTTACTTGGACACCTCTCTCGGAAACACCATATATTTT